These T cell receptor beta chains were read from a single sample in a study of Ad26.COV2.S vaccination and SARS-CoV-2 variants. Only in-frame clones appear in the TCRdb table, and some are missing; sequencing was by immunoSEQ multiplex PCR. This table holds 350,000 to 600,000 clones, roughly nine tenths found once. The sample was peripheral blood, taken in a trial of Ad26.COV2.S vaccine versus placebo. The receptors were sampled from a person aged 18-60 years who received the Ad26.COV2.S COVID-19 vaccine or a placebo. The CDR3 runs from the conserved cysteine through the conserved F or W. The order of the fields is V gene, D gene, J gene, clone size, CDR3 protein, CDR3 DNA. A D gene is named only where the DNA matches it firmly. Clone sizes are given selectively: once, few, many, or a class where the clone is expanded.

V: TRBV9
D: TRBD2
J: TRBJ2-1
size: NA
CDR3: CASSVEGHSLSGTSGRARLNEQFF
DNA: TGTGCCAGCAGCGTAGAGGGACATTCGCTCTCCGGGACTAGCGGGAGGGCCAGACTAAATGAGCAGTTCTTC

V: TRBV2
D: NA
J: TRBJ2-5
size: NA
CDR3: CASRGVTETQYF
DNA: TGTGCCAGCAGAGGGGTGACAGAGACCCAGTACTTC

V: TRBV11-2
D: NA
J: TRBJ2-5
size: NA
CDR3: CASRLGGFSGETQYF
DNA: TGTGCCAGCAGGTTAGGAGGGTTCTCCGGGGAGACCCAGTACTTC

V: TRBV28
D: NA
J: TRBJ2-5
size: NA
CDR3: CASAPGALNQETQYF
DNA: TGTGCCAGCGCACCTGGGGCCCTAAACCAAGAGACCCAGTACTTC

V: TRBV13
D: NA
J: TRBJ2-1
size: NA
CDR3: CATSSYRYNEQFF
DNA: TGTGCCACCTCTAGCTACCGTTACAATGAGCAGTTCTTC

V: TRBV20-1
D: NA
J: TRBJ2-1
size: NA
CDR3: CSGRGVPEQFF
DNA: TGCAGTGGAAGAGGGGTACCCGAGCAGTTCTTC

V: TRBV7-2
D: NA
J: TRBJ2-7
size: NA
CDR3: CASREQGQPLYEQYF
DNA: TGTGCCAGCAGGGAGCAAGGACAGCCATTATACGAGCAGTACTTC

V: TRBV10-2
D: NA
J: TRBJ1-2
size: NA
CDR3: CASSERKGPAPGYGYTF
DNA: TGCGCCAGCAGTGAGCGCAAGGGACCGGCCCCCGGATATGGCTACACCTTC

V: TRBV20-1
D: NA
J: TRBJ1-2
size: NA
CDR3: CSASRRVYGYTF
DNA: TGCAGTGCTAGTCGCAGGGTATATGGCTACACCTTC

V: TRBV3-1/TRBV3-2
D: TRBD1
J: TRBJ2-7
size: NA
CDR3: CASSPPGAGTDSYEQYF
DNA: TGTGCCAGCAGCCCCCCTGGGGCAGGGACAGATTCCTACGAGCAGTACTTC

V: TRBV7-8
D: TRBD1
J: TRBJ1-1
size: NA
CDR3: CASSLVRTGIVTEAFF
DNA: TGTGCCAGCAGCTTAGTTAGGACAGGGATCGTCACTGAAGCTTTCTTT

V: TRBV5-1
D: TRBD1
J: TRBJ2-7
size: once
CDR3: CASSLFTGGVEQYF
DNA: TGCGCCAGCAGCTTGTTTACAGGGGGCGTCGAGCAGTACTTC

V: TRBV19
D: NA
J: TRBJ2-5
size: NA
CDR3: CASSIEGGRLGTQYF
DNA: TGTGCCAGTAGTATTGAGGGGGGACGCCTGGGGACCCAGTACTTC

V: TRBV11-2
D: TRBD1
J: TRBJ1-2
size: NA
CDR3: CASSRTGDYGYTF
DNA: TGTGCCAGCAGCCGGACAGGGGACTATGGCTACACCTTC

V: TRBV7-9
D: TRBD1
J: TRBJ1-5
size: NA
CDR3: CASSLGTGGNQPQHF
DNA: TGTGCCAGCAGCTTAGGGACAGGGGGCAATCAGCCCCAGCATTTT

V: TRBV6-5
D: TRBD2
J: TRBJ2-1
size: NA
CDR3: CASRYGRLADNEQFF
DNA: TGTGCCAGCAGATATGGGCGACTAGCGGACAATGAGCAGTTCTTC

V: TRBV6-2/TRBV6-3
D: NA
J: TRBJ2-7
size: NA
CDR3: CASSRQYYEQYF
DNA: TGTGCCAGCAGCCGACAGTACTACGAGCAGTACTTC

V: TRBV3-1/TRBV3-2
D: NA
J: TRBJ1-3
size: NA
CDR3: CASSQGHPGSGNTIYF
DNA: TGTGCCAGCAGCCAAGGACACCCTGGATCGGGAAACACCATATATTTT

V: TRBV6-2/TRBV6-3
D: NA
J: TRBJ1-5
size: NA
CDR3: CASSYDSSLRPQHF
DNA: TGTGCCAGCAGTTACGACAGCTCGCTGAGGCCCCAGCATTTT

V: TRBV27
D: TRBD1
J: TRBJ1-2
size: NA
CDR3: CASSLSIEAGGDPYGYTF
DNA: TGTGCCAGCAGTTTATCGATCGAGGCAGGGGGCGATCCTTATGGCTACACCTTC

V: TRBV6-5
D: NA
J: TRBJ1-6
size: NA
CDR3: CASSYSNSPLHF
DNA: TGTGCCAGCAGTTACTCCAATTCACCCCTCCACTTT

V: TRBV6-5
D: NA
J: TRBJ1-2
size: NA
CDR3: CASSYSGGQVRGYTF
DNA: TGTGCCAGCAGTTACTCCGGGGGGCAAGTTCGCGGCTACACCTTC

V: TRBV28
D: NA
J: TRBJ1-5
size: once
CDR3: CASSSGFYSNQPQHF
DNA: TGTGCCAGCAGTTCAGGGTTTTATAGCAATCAGCCCCAGCATTTT

V: TRBV9
D: TRBD1
J: TRBJ2-3
size: NA
CDR3: CASSAGQGATDTQYF
DNA: TGTGCCAGCAGCGCAGGACAGGGGGCAACAGATACGCAGTATTTT

V: TRBV18
D: NA
J: TRBJ1-3
size: NA
CDR3: CASSPTDSSGNTIYF
DNA: TGTGCCAGCTCACCTACGGACAGCTCTGGAAACACCATATATTTT

V: TRBV5-1
D: NA
J: TRBJ2-2
size: NA
CDR3: CASSLPGSTGELFF
DNA: TGCGCCAGCAGCCTACCGGGTAGCACCGGGGAGCTGTTTTTT

V: TRBV7-9
D: NA
J: TRBJ2-7
size: NA
CDR3: CASSLGGGNYEQYF
DNA: TGTGCCAGCAGCTTAGGTGGGGGGAATTACGAGCAGTACTTC

V: TRBV3-1/TRBV3-2
D: TRBD1
J: TRBJ1-5
size: NA
CDR3: CASTKEKDSGQGDHQPQHF
DNA: TGTGCCAGCACCAAAGAAAAAGATTCAGGACAGGGCGATCATCAGCCCCAGCATTTT

V: TRBV7-8
D: TRBD1
J: TRBJ2-5
size: NA
CDR3: CASSLDFDRGLQETQYF
DNA: TGTGCCAGCAGCTTAGATTTTGACAGGGGCCTCCAAGAGACCCAGTACTTC

V: TRBV9
D: NA
J: TRBJ1-4
size: once
CDR3: CASSVGRQLFF
DNA: TGTGCCAGCAGCGTAGGGAGACAACTGTTTTTT

V: TRBV7-3
D: NA
J: TRBJ2-2
size: NA
CDR3: CASSFQSGELFF
DNA: TGTGCCAGCAGCTTCCAGTCTGGGGAGCTGTTTTTT

V: TRBV29-1
D: NA
J: TRBJ2-1
size: NA
CDR3: CSVAILPGRNEQFF
DNA: TGCAGCGTTGCGATCCTCCCAGGGAGGAATGAGCAGTTCTTC

V: TRBV7-9
D: NA
J: TRBJ2-5
size: NA
CDR3: CASSLSGQETQYF
DNA: TGTGCCAGCAGCTTAAGCGGTCAAGAGACCCAGTACTTC

V: TRBV10-1
D: NA
J: TRBJ1-1
size: few
CDR3: CASRGGTNTEAFF
DNA: TGCGCCAGCAGGGGAGGCACTAACACTGAAGCTTTCTTT

V: TRBV27
D: TRBD1
J: TRBJ2-6
size: NA
CDR3: CASSLGYRGASGANVLTF
DNA: TGTGCCAGCAGTTTAGGCTACAGGGGCGCCTCTGGGGCCAACGTCCTGACTTTC

V: TRBV28
D: NA
J: TRBJ2-3
size: NA
CDR3: CASSLWATSTDTQYF
DNA: TGTGCCAGCAGTTTATGGGCAACTAGCACAGATACGCAGTATTTT

V: TRBV11-3
D: NA
J: TRBJ2-5
size: NA
CDR3: CASSFPMRGWGETQYF
DNA: TGTGCCAGCAGCTTCCCAATGCGGGGATGGGGAGAGACCCAGTACTTC

V: TRBV7-2
D: NA
J: TRBJ1-1
size: NA
CDR3: CASSLGGGNTEAFF
DNA: TGTGCCAGCAGCTTAGGAGGGGGTAACACTGAAGCTTTCTTT

V: TRBV27
D: NA
J: TRBJ1-5
size: NA
CDR3: CASSQRGFSSNQPQHF
DNA: TGTGCCAGCAGTCAACGGGGGTTTAGTAGCAATCAGCCCCAGCATTTT

V: TRBV18
D: TRBD1
J: TRBJ2-7
size: NA
CDR3: CASSQTGSSYEQYF
DNA: TGTGCCAGCTCGCAGACAGGGTCCTCCTACGAGCAGTACTTC

V: TRBV6-5
D: NA
J: TRBJ2-1
size: NA
CDR3: CASSYSQGTYNEQFF
DNA: TGTGCCAGCAGTTATTCACAGGGCACCTACAATGAGCAGTTCTTC

V: TRBV6-6
D: TRBD1
J: TRBJ1-2
size: NA
CDR3: CASSSTGQGGNYGYTF
DNA: TGTGCCAGCAGTTCCACGGGACAGGGGGGTAACTATGGCTACACCTTC

V: TRBV3-1/TRBV3-2
D: TRBD1
J: TRBJ1-3
size: NA
CDR3: CASSPRKGQGGGNTIYF
DNA: TGTGCCAGCAGCCCTCGAAAAGGACAGGGCGGCGGAAACACCATATATTTT

V: TRBV5-1
D: NA
J: TRBJ1-1
size: once
CDR3: CASSLAGAHTEAFF
DNA: TGCGCCAGCAGCTTGGCAGGGGCTCACACTGAAGCTTTCTTT

V: TRBV4-1
D: NA
J: TRBJ2-7
size: NA
CDR3: CASSPQIFYEQYF
DNA: TGCGCCAGCAGCCCCCAGATTTTCTACGAGCAGTACTTC

V: TRBV7-9
D: NA
J: TRBJ2-7
size: NA
CDR3: CASSSGKWGTYEQYF
DNA: TGTGCCAGCAGCTCTGGAAAGTGGGGGACCTACGAGCAGTACTTC

V: TRBV15
D: NA
J: TRBJ1-5
size: NA
CDR3: CATSSRSNQPQHF
DNA: TGTGCCACCAGTTCACGGTCCAATCAGCCCCAGCATTTT

V: TRBV3-1/TRBV3-2
D: NA
J: TRBJ1-6
size: NA
CDR3: CASSQDVGLISPLHF
DNA: TGTGCCAGCAGCCAAGACGTGGGACTGATCTCACCCCTCCACTTT

V: TRBV14
D: TRBD2
J: TRBJ2-1
size: NA
CDR3: CASSRLAGGDEQFF
DNA: TGTGCCAGCAGCCGACTAGCGGGTGGGGATGAGCAGTTCTTC

V: TRBV27
D: NA
J: TRBJ2-1
size: NA
CDR3: CASSLTGHGYNEQFF
DNA: TGTGCCAGCAGTTTAACGGGACACGGGTACAATGAGCAGTTCTTC

V: TRBV25-1
D: NA
J: TRBJ2-1
size: NA
CDR3: CASSESPPYNEQFF
DNA: TGTGCCAGCAGTGAAAGTCCTCCCTACAATGAGCAGTTCTTC

V: TRBV5-6
D: NA
J: TRBJ1-1
size: NA
CDR3: CASSLGGLLEAFF
DNA: TGTGCCAGCAGCTTGGGGGGACTCCTTGAAGCTTTCTTT

V: TRBV7-2
D: TRBD1
J: TRBJ1-1
size: NA
CDR3: CASSLSGLGTANTEAFF
DNA: TGTGCCAGCAGCTTAAGCGGCCTAGGGACAGCGAACACTGAAGCTTTCTTT

V: TRBV7-9
D: NA
J: TRBJ2-7
size: NA
CDR3: CASSLLGSEQYF
DNA: TGTGCCAGCAGCTTATTGGGATCTGAGCAGTACTTC

V: TRBV11-2
D: NA
J: TRBJ2-3
size: NA
CDR3: CASRRPSTDTQYF
DNA: TGTGCCAGCAGAAGACCTAGCACAGATACGCAGTATTTT

V: TRBV5-1
D: TRBD1
J: TRBJ2-5
size: NA
CDR3: CASSLPGTGGAETQYF
DNA: TGCGCCAGCAGCTTACCCGGGACAGGGGGCGCGGAGACCCAGTACTTC

V: TRBV28
D: NA
J: TRBJ1-2
size: NA
CDR3: CASSPTAPVYGYTF
DNA: TGTGCCAGCAGCCCGACAGCACCCGTCTATGGCTACACCTTC

V: TRBV9
D: TRBD1
J: TRBJ2-1
size: NA
CDR3: CASSPQDRGWGNEQFF
DNA: TGTGCCAGCAGCCCACAGGACAGGGGTTGGGGAAATGAGCAGTTCTTC

V: TRBV12-3/TRBV12-4
D: TRBD1
J: TRBJ1-1
size: NA
CDR3: CASSGTEATEAFF
DNA: TGTGCCAGCAGTGGGACAGAGGCCACTGAAGCTTTCTTT

V: TRBV7-9
D: TRBD1
J: TRBJ2-1
size: NA
CDR3: CASSPPYGQGRNEQFF
DNA: TGTGCCAGCAGCCCCCCCTACGGACAGGGAAGGAATGAGCAGTTCTTC